This is a list of T cell receptor beta chains from one sample in a study of blood T cell repertoires in COVID-19. Assay used: immunoSEQ multiplex PCR; TCRdb lists only in-frame clones, some missing. The sample contains 450,000 or so clones, less than 95% of which appear only once. Sequenced: PBMCs or T cells enriched from blood (not recorded which). These receptors originate from a man aged 18 to 29 who had recovered from COVID-19. CDR3s leave out the opening cysteine and the closing phenylalanine or tryptophan. Fields, in order: J gene, CDR3 length, V gene, CDR3 protein.

TRBJ1-1	10	TRBV29-1	SVRTGGTEAF
TRBJ1-4	12	TRBV2	ATKAGIPNEKLF
TRBJ1-1	10	TRBV29-1	SADRARTEAF
TRBJ1-2	11	TRBV29-1	SVVTGADYGYT
TRBJ1-3	11	TRBV12-3/TRBV12-4	ASTQGAGNTIY
TRBJ1-1	10	TRBV19	ASTPRGGEAF
TRBJ1-3	12	TRBV5-6	ASSLRGTRNTIY
TRBJ2-7	13	TRBV7-9	ASSLGGTRFYEQY
TRBJ1-2	11	TRBV12-3/TRBV12-4	VSCGGANYGYT
TRBJ1-4	13	TRBV6-5	ASSLRGGGNEKLF
TRBJ2-7	10	TRBV5-6	ASSLGAYEQY
TRBJ1-2	12	TRBV27	ASSPRDRIYGYT
TRBJ1-1	11	TRBV18	ASSPQGSTEAF
TRBJ1-2	11	TRBV3-1/TRBV3-2	ASSPWAAGGYT
TRBJ2-5	12	TRBV14	ASSQDTPRETQY
TRBJ2-7	10	TRBV25-1	ASSDPFYEQY
TRBJ2-7	9	TRBV20-1	SASTSAEQY
TRBJ2-3	13	TRBV29-1	SVEDASGRTDTQY
TRBJ2-1	13	TRBV27	ASSRLAVSVNEQF
TRBJ1-2	14	TRBV6-1	ASSESRYRGVGGYT
TRBJ2-2	10	TRBV29-1	SVEGLAGELF
TRBJ2-7	12	TRBV7-9	ASARGAGGNEQY
TRBJ1-2	11	TRBV19	ASSLRTGFGYT
TRBJ1-2	14	TRBV27	ASSQTTTGWNYGYT
TRBJ1-1	11	TRBV11-3	ASSLNEGKEAF
TRBJ1-4	13	TRBV2	ASSPSGGRDEKLF
TRBJ2-3	13	TRBV5-4	ASSFSGGAPDTQY
TRBJ1-1	11	TRBV7-9	ASSFDSLLEAF
TRBJ1-4	13	TRBV6-5	ASRAEGATNEKLF
TRBJ1-2	12	TRBV10-3	AISESGQSLGYT
TRBJ1-5	11	TRBV6-5	ASSPRGNQPQH
TRBJ1-2	12	TRBV11-2	ASSLGGLNYGYT
TRBJ1-2	11	TRBV5-1	ASRNTGVYGYT
TRBJ2-1	10	TRBV5-1	ASSVDWNEQF
TRBJ2-3	12	TRBV19	ASSIGLATDTQY
TRBJ1-2	12	TRBV5-1	ASSLEMAFYGYT
TRBJ1-4	11	TRBV9	ASSPGDREKLF
TRBJ1-2	11	TRBV29-1	SVIDRSNYGYT
TRBJ2-5	12	TRBV9	ASSASSGWETQY
TRBJ1-2	13	TRBV4-1	ASSPIGQKPYGYT
TRBJ2-2	15	TRBV5-4	ASSPGTSGRASGELF
TRBJ2-3	13	TRBV7-9	ASSLAGVSTDTQY
TRBJ2-5	15	TRBV25-1	ASSELYGTSGGETQY
TRBJ2-1	12	TRBV4-1	ASSPAGVGNEQF